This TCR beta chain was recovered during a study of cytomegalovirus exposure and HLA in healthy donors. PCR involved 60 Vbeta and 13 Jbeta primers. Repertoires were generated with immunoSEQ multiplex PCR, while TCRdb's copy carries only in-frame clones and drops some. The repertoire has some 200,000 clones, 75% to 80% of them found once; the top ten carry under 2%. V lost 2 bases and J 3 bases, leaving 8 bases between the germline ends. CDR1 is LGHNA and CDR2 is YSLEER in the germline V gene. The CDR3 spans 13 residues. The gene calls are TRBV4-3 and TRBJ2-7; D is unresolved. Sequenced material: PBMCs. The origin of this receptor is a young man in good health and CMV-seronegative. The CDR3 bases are TGCGCCAGCAGCCAAAACACAAGCTACGAGCAGTACTTC. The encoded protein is CASSQNTSYEQYF.